A single sample gave rise to the 19 T cell receptor beta chains below, sequenced in a study of technical replicates of blood from a few donors. Sequencing used immunoSEQ multiplex PCR; TCRdb keeps in-frame clones, though not all of them. The table lists fewer than 85,000 clones, 90% to 95% of them singletons. The source material was PBMCs. The receptors come from a human donor in good health. Some clones in this sample may be carry-over from other donors' samples.

About this clone: An end of the junction differs from the germline gene, which may be a read error. The CDR3 DNA follows: TGTGCCAGCAGCTTTGTGGGACAGGCCGGAAGCCACTTC. Translated: CASSFVGQAGSHF. The chain is built from TRBV7-9 and TRBJ2-4; TRBD1 matches 8 bases. The germline CDR1 and CDR2 sequences are SEHNR and FQNEAQ (reference sequence). The CDR3 has 13 residues.

As regards this clone: A junction end diverges from the germline sequence, so it may reflect a read error. This sequence joins TRBV6-6 and TRBJ1-2, with TRBD1 matching 7 bases. Germline V CDR1 and CDR2: MNHNY, SVGAGI (reference sequence). The CDR3 is 12 amino acids. The DNA for the CDR3 is TGTGCCAGCAGGCAAGGAGGGACAGAGCTCTCCTTC. As protein: CASRQGGTELSF.

The V and J genes are TRBV30 and TRBJ2-5; 9 nucleotides agree with TRBD2. Per the germline V gene, CDR1 is GTSNPN and CDR2 is SVGIG (reference sequence). This CDR3 region has 13 residues. V gave up 7 bases and J gave up 3 bases; unmatched junction bases: 6. The DNA for the CDR3 is TGTGCCTTAGCGGGAGATTTCAAAGAGACCCAGTACTTC. Its translation is CALAGDFKETQYF.

The rearrangement links TRBV7-9 to TRBJ1-4, with TRBD1 matching over 8 bases. The CDR3 runs 17 residues. Germline assignment: CDR1 SEHNR and CDR2 FQNEAQ (reference sequence). V was pared by 5 bases and J by 7 bases, with 15 bases of the junction left unmatched. Here the CDR3 DNA reads TGTGCCAGCAGCGAGAGGACAGGGCCAAAACGAGGTGAAAAACTGTTTTTT. It is translated as CASSERTGPKRGEKLFF. Using reference TRBV7-9 and TRBJ1-4 for the parts outside the CDR3, the full variable domain is DTGVSQNPRHKITKRGQNVTFRCDPISEHNRLYWYRQTLGQGPEFLTYFQNEAQLEKSRLLSDRFSAERPKGSFSTLEIQRTEQGDSAMYLCASSERTGPKRGEKLFFGSGTQLSVL.

The CDR3 sequence is CASSLDRVLGQYF. The CDR3, as DNA: TGTGCCAGCAGCTTGGACAGGGTCCTTGGGCAGTACTTC. The chain joins TRBV5-5 to TRBJ2-7, with D possibly matching TRBD1 (6 bases). The length of the CDR3 is 13 residues. Trimming pared 0 bases from V and 9 bases from J, leaving 13 bases between. The germline gives CDR1 SGHKS, CDR2 YYEKEE (reference sequence).

The rearrangement joins TRBV7-2 to TRBJ2-1, with TRBD1 as a possible D gene (5 bases). There are 15 residues in the CDR3. Trimming took off 1 base at V and 3 bases at J, with 10 bases between the two ends. Germline CDR1 reads SGHTA; CDR2 reads FQGNSA. CDR3: CASSLEGRGYNEQFF. The CDR3 DNA reads as TGTGCCAGCAGCTTAGAGGGAAGGGGCTACAATGAGCAGTTCTTC.

The chain employs TRBV4-3 and TRBJ1-2; 10 bases are a match to TRBD1. Germline CDR1 reads LGHNA; CDR2 reads YSLEER. Unmatched junction bases numbered 8, after V lost 3 bases and J lost 7 bases. This CDR3 region has 15 residues. Written as DNA, the CDR3 is TGCGCCAGCAGCCAGGATGACAGGGGGCAAGGTGGCTACACCTTC. It codes for CASSQDDRGQGGYTF.

The rearrangement uses TRBV2 and TRBJ2-7; D perhaps matches TRBD2 (5 bases). The CDR3 is made up of 12 amino acids. Trimming pared 7 bases from V and 4 bases from J, leaving 11 bases between. Germline V CDR1 and CDR2: SNHLY, FYNNEI. The CDR3 DNA follows: TGTGCCAGCACCGAACGGGGATACGAGCAGTACTTC. Its protein product is CASTERGYEQYF.

V is TRBV28 and J is TRBJ2-3; 7 nucleotides align to TRBD2. V shed 6 bases and J 5 bases; nucleotides not matched to a gene: 20. This CDR3 region has 18 residues. The germline V gene has CDR1 MDHEN and CDR2 SYDVKM. The CDR3 coding sequence is TGTGCCAGCAGAGAAACCCCCGGCGGCGGGAGTTCAAGAGATACGCAGTATTTT. It specifies CASRETPGGGSSRDTQYF.

In this sample, this clone turned up a few times. Additional DNA sequences in this sample encode the identical CDR3. This chain links TRBV4-2 with TRBJ1-1, with D possibly being TRBD1 (5 bases). Germline V gene data show CDR1 as LGHNA and CDR2 as YNFKEQ. V dropped 0 bases and J dropped 1 base, with 9 bases sitting between them. CDR3 length: 15 residues. For the CDR3, the DNA is TGTGCCAGCAGCCAAGATCAGGGCAGGAACACTGAAGCTTTCTTT. Protein product: CASSQDQGRNTEAFF.

This clone showed up just a few times. The chain uses TRBV23-1 and TRBJ1-3, with TRBD1 matching 7 bases. TRBV23-1 is annotated as an ORF whose role is uncertain. V dropped 3 bases and J dropped 2; count of bases not matched to a gene: 7. The CDR3 has 16 residues. DNA of the CDR3: TGCGCCAGCAGTCATCATACAGGGGAAACTGGAAACACCATATATTTT. Its translation: CASSHHTGETGNTIYF.

The chain has TRBV18 and TRBJ1-3; D call uncertain. CDR1 KGHSH and CDR2 LQKENI come from the germline V gene. The CDR3 spans 16 residues. V lost 3 bases and J lost 0, with 12 bases in between. The CDR3 reads CASSPGRKSSGNTIYF. CDR3 DNA: TGTGCCAGCTCACCGGGGAGAAAGTCCTCTGGAAACACCATATATTTT.

This clone was counted only a few times. The V call is TRBV5-1, the J call TRBJ2-1; weak D call: TRBD2 (6 bases). The CDR3 length is 15 residues. Deletions cut 4 bases from V and 2 bases from J, with 13 bases between. The germline V gene encodes CDR1 SGHRS and CDR2 YFSETQ. The CDR3: CASSLGPGAYNEQFF. As DNA, the CDR3 is TGCGCCAGCAGCCTCGGACCGGGAGCCTACAATGAGCAGTTCTTC. Full variable domain (missing parts from reference TRBV5-1 and TRBJ2-1): KAGVTQTPRYLIKTRGQQVTLSCSPISGHRSVSWYQQTPGQGLQFLFEYFSETQRNKGNFPGRFSGRQFSNSRSEMNVSTLELGDSALYLCASSLGPGAYNEQFFGPGTRLTVL.

V and J are TRBV7-2 and TRBJ1-1; D is undetermined. The CDR3 extends over 12 amino acids. CDR1 is SGHTA, CDR2 FQGNSA, per germline. The ends were cut back, 5 bases at V and 3 bases at J, with 7 bases in the middle. This CDR3 reads CASSLFYTEAFF. In nucleotides, the CDR3 is TGTGCCAGCAGCCTCTTCTACACTGAAGCTTTCTTT.

The chain joins TRBV7-2 to TRBJ2-1; tentatively, D is TRBD2 (6 bases). CDR1 is SGHTA, CDR2 FQGNSA, per germline. The CDR3 covers 16 residues. V lost 0 bases to trimming and J lost 6 bases, with 15 bases between them. The CDR3 sequence is CASSLAHSSGLNEQFF. The DNA of the CDR3 is TGTGCCAGCAGCTTAGCCCATTCCAGCGGGCTCAATGAGCAGTTCTTC.

V and J are TRBV6-1 and TRBJ2-3; D may be TRBD2 (6 bases). In germline, CDR1 is MNHNS, CDR2 SASEGT. The CDR3 is 15 residues long. V was clipped by 9 bases and J by 3 bases, with 19 bases between them. DNA of the CDR3: TGTGCCAGTCCGAGGCCGGGGGAGATGACAGATACGCAGTATTTT. Its translation: CASPRPGEMTDTQYF.

The CDR3 loop reads CASTRQGSTEAFF. In DNA form, the CDR3 reads TGTGCCAGCACTAGACAGGGGAGCACTGAAGCTTTCTTT. The genes are TRBV2 and TRBJ1-1; TRBD1 agrees at 8 bases. Looked up from germline, CDR1 is SNHLY and CDR2 is FYNNEI. This CDR3 contains 13 residues. Trimming removed 7 bases from V and 4 bases from J; junction bases left unmatched: 5.

J is TRBJ2-3 and V is TRBV29-1, with D unclear. V was cut by 5 bases and J by 6 bases, with 9 bases left in between. Germline loops: CDR1 SQVTM, CDR2 ANQGSEA. This CDR3 is built from 11 residues. The CDR3 spells CSVQTWDTQYF. The CDR3 DNA follows: TGCAGCGTTCAAACTTGGGATACGCAGTATTTT.

The chain has TRBV4-3 and TRBJ1-4, with 10 bases aligning to TRBD1. This CDR3 is built from 20 residues. The J segment lost 0 bases and the V segment lost 3 bases, leaving 13 bases of the junction unmatched. Germline lookup yields CDR1 LGHNA and CDR2 YSLEER. CDR3: CASSQTRQGARSATNEKLFF. CDR3 coding DNA: TGCGCCAGCAGCCAGACGAGACAGGGGGCCCGATCTGCAACTAATGAAAAACTGTTTTTT.